This T cell receptor beta chain was profiled in a study of technical replicates of blood from several donors. V was trimmed by 1 base and J by 3 bases, leaving 10 bases between them. Germline lookup yields CDR1 MGHRA and CDR2 YSYEKL. The CDR3 loop spans 16 amino acids. Profiled with immunoSEQ multiplex PCR; TCRdb holds only in-frame clones, not every one. Counted here are around 80,000 clones, 85% to 95% occurring once; the ten biggest clones make up more than 0.2%. The material sequenced was T cells isolated from PBMCs. The chain combines TRBV4-1 with TRBJ1-6; possibly TRBD1 for D (5 bases). This clonotype originated in a human donor in good health. CDR3 sequence (DNA): TGCGCCAGCAGCCAAGGAAGGGGTAACTATAATTCACCCCTCCACTTT. Translating gives CASSQGRGNYNSPLHF.